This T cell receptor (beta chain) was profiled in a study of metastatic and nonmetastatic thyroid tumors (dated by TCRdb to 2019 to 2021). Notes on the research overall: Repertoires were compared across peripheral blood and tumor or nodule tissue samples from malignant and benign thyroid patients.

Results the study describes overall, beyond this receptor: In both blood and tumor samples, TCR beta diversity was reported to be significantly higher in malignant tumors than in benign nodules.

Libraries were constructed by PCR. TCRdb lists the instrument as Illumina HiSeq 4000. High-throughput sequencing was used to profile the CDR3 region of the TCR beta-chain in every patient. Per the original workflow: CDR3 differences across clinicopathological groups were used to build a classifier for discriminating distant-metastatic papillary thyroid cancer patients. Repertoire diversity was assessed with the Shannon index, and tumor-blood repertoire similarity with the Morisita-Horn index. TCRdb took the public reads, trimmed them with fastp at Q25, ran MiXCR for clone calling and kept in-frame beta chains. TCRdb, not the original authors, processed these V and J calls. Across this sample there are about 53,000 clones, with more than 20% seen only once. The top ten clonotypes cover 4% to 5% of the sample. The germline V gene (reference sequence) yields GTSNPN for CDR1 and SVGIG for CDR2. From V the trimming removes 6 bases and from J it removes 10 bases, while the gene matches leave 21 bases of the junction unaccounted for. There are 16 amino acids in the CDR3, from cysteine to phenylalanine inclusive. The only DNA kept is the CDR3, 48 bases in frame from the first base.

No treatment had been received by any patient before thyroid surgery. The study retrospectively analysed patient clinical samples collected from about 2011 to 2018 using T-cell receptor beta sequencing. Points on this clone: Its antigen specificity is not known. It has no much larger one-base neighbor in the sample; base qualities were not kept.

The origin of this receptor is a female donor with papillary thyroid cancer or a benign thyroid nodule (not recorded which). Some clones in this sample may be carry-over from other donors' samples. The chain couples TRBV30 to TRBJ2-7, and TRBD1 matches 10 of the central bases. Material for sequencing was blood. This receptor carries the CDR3 CACVGIGRDRGYYQYF. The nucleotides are TGTGCCTGTGTGGGTATTGGCCGGGACAGGGGCTACTATCAGTACTTC.